This TCR beta chain was found in a study of blood T cell repertoires in COVID-19. At the level of the study: Sites in the United States, Italy and Spain provided acute and convalescent COVID-19 samples.

Assay used: immunoSEQ multiplex PCR; TCRdb lists only in-frame clones, some missing. The table lists about 210,000 clones, 80% of them singletons. The source is a young man with acute COVID-19. Sample: PBMCs or T cells enriched from blood (not recorded which).

CDR3 sequence reads: CASSGTGRETQYF. In nucleotides, the CDR3 is TGTGCCAGCAGTGGGACAGGGCGGGAGACCCAGTACTTC. V is TRBV12-3 or TRBV12-4 and J is TRBJ2-5; 9 nucleotides agree with TRBD1. The CDR3 is made up of 13 amino acids. V was clipped by 5 bases and J by 5 bases; unmatched bases: 3.